The TCR beta chain under discussion was sequenced for a study of blood T cell repertoires in COVID-19. Per the original methods: Scientists estimated how many nucleated cells there were by amplifying reference gene primers. Measured with immunoSEQ multiplex PCR; TCRdb has only the in-frame clones, and not every one. V, J and clone size were drawn from that table, and D and trimming were deduced from the DNA. The sample records about 180,000 clones, roughly 88% being singletons. With V trimmed by 0 bases and J by 4 bases, 11 bases remained unmatched. CDR1 LGHNT and CDR2 FRNRAP come from the germline V gene. CDR3 length: 17 residues.

This TCR was sampled from a young woman with acute or convalescent COVID-19. The chain recombines TRBV12-5 with TRBJ2-5; 7 bases align to TRBD2. Sample: peripheral blood. CDR3 in amino acids: CASGLVPMAGVLETQYF. In nucleotides, the CDR3 is TGTGCTAGTGGTTTGGTACCAATGGCGGGAGTTTTAGAGACCCAGTACTTC.